This is a list of T cell receptor beta chains from one sample in a study of metastatic and nonmetastatic thyroid tumors. TCRdb redid the clone calls on the PCR reads using MiXCR. The sample has roughly 24,000 clones; roughly a sixth are singletons. Material for sequencing was adjacent normal tissue. These receptors were collected from a male donor with papillary thyroid cancer or a benign thyroid nodule (not recorded which). Some clones in this sample may be carry-over from other donors' samples. Each CDR3 is given with its conserved first and last residue. The D gene is left open where the match is weak. Clone size is shown for a subset of rows, as once, few, many or a class of expanded clone.

j_gene: TRBJ2-2; d_gene: TRBD1; v_gene: TRBV12-3/TRBV12-4; abundance: medium-sized; CDR3aa: CASSGTGKNTGELFF; CDR3nt: TGTGCCAGCAGCGGGACAGGAAAGAACACCGGGGAGCTGTTTTTT
j_gene: TRBJ1-6; d_gene: .; v_gene: TRBV6-1; abundance: .; CDR3aa: CASRWDNNSPLHF; CDR3nt: TGTGCCAGCAGGTGGGACAATAATTCACCCCTCCACTTT
j_gene: TRBJ2-7; d_gene: .; v_gene: TRBV6-1; abundance: medium-sized; CDR3aa: CASSDPSGGLPWYEQYF; CDR3nt: TGTGCCAGCAGTGATCCCTCCGGGGGGCTTCCTTGGTACGAGCAGTACTTC
j_gene: TRBJ2-1; d_gene: TRBD2; v_gene: TRBV11-2; abundance: medium-sized; CDR3aa: CASSQLAGGYNEQFF; CDR3nt: TGTGCCAGCAGCCAGCTAGCGGGGGGGTATAATGAGCAGTTCTTC
j_gene: TRBJ1-2; d_gene: .; v_gene: TRBV19; abundance: few; CDR3aa: CASSISPLAGGYTF; CDR3nt: TGTGCGAGTAGTATATCCCCCCTCGCAGGGGGCTACACCTTC
j_gene: TRBJ1-5; d_gene: TRBD1; v_gene: TRBV7-8; abundance: once; CDR3aa: CASSLMAPTGSSNQPQHF; CDR3nt: TGTGCCAGCAGCTTAATGGCCCCGACAGGGTCTTCTAATCAGCCCCAGCATTTT
j_gene: TRBJ1-3; d_gene: .; v_gene: TRBV15; abundance: many; CDR3aa: CATSRYRTGNTIYF; CDR3nt: TGTGCCACCAGCAGATACAGGACTGGAAACACCATATATTTT
j_gene: TRBJ1-6; d_gene: .; v_gene: TRBV2; abundance: .; CDR3aa: CASINRWLDSPLHF; CDR3nt: TGTGCCAGCATTAACAGGTGGCTTGATTCACCCCTCCACTTT
j_gene: TRBJ1-5; d_gene: .; v_gene: TRBV30; abundance: many; CDR3aa: CAWSVGSGRNQPQHF; CDR3nt: TGTGCCTGGAGTGTGGGGAGTGGGCGCAATCAGCCCCAGCATTTT
j_gene: TRBJ1-1; d_gene: .; v_gene: TRBV30; abundance: .; CDR3aa: CVWTGQRGTEAFF; CDR3nt: TGTGTCTGGACTGGACAGCGTGGCACTGAAGCTTTCTTT
j_gene: TRBJ2-5; d_gene: TRBD1; v_gene: TRBV5-5; abundance: many; CDR3aa: CASSDQNRGLRETQYF; CDR3nt: TGTGCCAGCAGCGACCAGAACAGGGGGCTCAGAGAGACCCAGTACTTC
j_gene: TRBJ1-1; d_gene: TRBD1; v_gene: TRBV5-1; abundance: many; CDR3aa: CASSLVGTGGGNTEAFF; CDR3nt: TGCGCCAGCAGCTTGGTCGGGACAGGGGGCGGGAACACTGAAGCTTTCTTT
j_gene: TRBJ1-3; d_gene: .; v_gene: TRBV9; abundance: many; CDR3aa: CASSEGGDSGNTIYF; CDR3nt: TGTGCCAGCAGCGAGGGGGGTGACTCTGGAAACACCATATATTTT
j_gene: TRBJ2-1; d_gene: TRBD2; v_gene: TRBV7-2; abundance: many; CDR3aa: CASSRSGSSYNEQFF; CDR3nt: TGTGCCAGCAGCCGAAGCGGGAGCTCCTACAATGAGCAGTTCTTC
j_gene: TRBJ1-6; d_gene: .; v_gene: TRBV20-1; abundance: many; CDR3aa: CSAPFGQYNSPLHF; CDR3nt: TGCAGTGCACCATTTGGACAGTATAATTCACCCCTCCACTTT
j_gene: TRBJ2-3; d_gene: .; v_gene: TRBV20-1; abundance: .; CDR3aa: CSAPSAIIIDTQYF; CDR3nt: TGCAGTGCCCCCAGCGCTATTATCATAGATACGCAGTATTTT
j_gene: TRBJ2-7; d_gene: TRBD2; v_gene: TRBV20-1; abundance: .; CDR3aa: CSAISGLHYEQYF; CDR3nt: TGCAGTGCTATCTCGGGACTACACTACGAGCAGTACTTC
j_gene: TRBJ2-7; d_gene: .; v_gene: TRBV11-2; abundance: .; CDR3aa: CATQGASGTHERYF; CDR3nt: TGTGCCACACAGGGTGCCTCGGGGACCCACGAGCGGTACTTC
j_gene: TRBJ1-2; d_gene: .; v_gene: TRBV28; abundance: medium-sized; CDR3aa: CASSFLGGERGYTF; CDR3nt: TGTGCCAGCAGTTTCCTTGGGGGAGAACGAGGCTACACCTTC
j_gene: TRBJ2-2; d_gene: .; v_gene: TRBV9; abundance: few; CDR3aa: CASSAPRGRMGSGELFF; CDR3nt: TGTGCCAGCAGCGCACCCCGGGGCCGTATGGGGTCCGGGGAGCTGTTTTTT
j_gene: TRBJ1-6; d_gene: .; v_gene: TRBV2; abundance: few; CDR3aa: CASSLQPPVVSVPLHF; CDR3nt: TGTGCCAGCAGTCTCCAACCCCCAGTCGTCTCGGTACCCCTCCACTTT
j_gene: TRBJ1-2; d_gene: .; v_gene: TRBV4-1; abundance: many; CDR3aa: CASSQDLRYTF; CDR3nt: TGCGCCAGCAGCCAAGATTTGCGCTACACCTTC
j_gene: TRBJ2-3; d_gene: .; v_gene: TRBV11-2; abundance: .; CDR3aa: CASSEPTGWRGGDTQYF; CDR3nt: TGTGCCAGCAGCGAACCCACGGGCTGGAGGGGGGGAGATACGCAGTATTTT
j_gene: TRBJ2-3; d_gene: .; v_gene: TRBV4-1; abundance: .; CDR3aa: CASSQVGFQGTQYF; CDR3nt: TGCGCCAGCAGCCAAGTTGGCTTTCAGGGTACGCAGTATTTT
j_gene: TRBJ2-1; d_gene: .; v_gene: TRBV20-1; abundance: .; CDR3aa: CSASSSGPYNEQFF; CDR3nt: TGCAGTGCTAGCTCAAGCGGGCCTTACAATGAGCAGTTCTTC
j_gene: TRBJ2-5; d_gene: .; v_gene: TRBV12-3/TRBV12-4; abundance: medium-sized; CDR3aa: CASRGGQDSFQETQYF; CDR3nt: TGTGCCAGCAGAGGGGGGCAAGATTCCTTCCAAGAGACCCAGTACTTC
j_gene: TRBJ2-3; d_gene: TRBD2; v_gene: TRBV6-2/TRBV6-3; abundance: .; CDR3aa: CASIHGDRTGTSGRAISDTQYF; CDR3nt: TGTGCCAGCATCCACGGGGACAGGACCGGGACTAGCGGGAGGGCCATATCAGATACGCAGTATTTT
j_gene: TRBJ2-4; d_gene: TRBD2; v_gene: TRBV9; abundance: many; CDR3aa: CASSETGTSGQGAKNIQYF; CDR3nt: TGTGCCAGCAGCGAGACCGGGACTAGCGGACAGGGGGCCAAAAACATTCAGTACTTC
j_gene: TRBJ1-1; d_gene: .; v_gene: TRBV11-2; abundance: many; CDR3aa: CASSLGWEGTEAFF; CDR3nt: TGTGCCAGCAGCTTAGGGTGGGAGGGGACTGAAGCTTTCTTT
j_gene: TRBJ2-3; d_gene: TRBD2; v_gene: TRBV7-2; abundance: many; CDR3aa: CASSPGLAGGTDTQYF; CDR3nt: TGTGCCAGCAGCCCAGGTTTAGCGGGGGGGACAGATACGCAGTATTTT
j_gene: TRBJ2-2; d_gene: .; v_gene: TRBV18; abundance: many; CDR3aa: CASSQAMGELFF; CDR3nt: TGTGCCAGCTCACAGGCGATGGGGGAGCTGTTTTTT
j_gene: TRBJ1-5; d_gene: .; v_gene: TRBV2; abundance: medium-sized; CDR3aa: CASRQHGGGNQPQHF; CDR3nt: TGTGCCAGCAGGCAACACGGGGGTGGCAATCAGCCCCAGCATTTT
j_gene: TRBJ2-1; d_gene: TRBD2; v_gene: TRBV18; abundance: many; CDR3aa: CASSPQQRGRDEQFF; CDR3nt: TGTGCCAGCTCACCACAGCAGCGGGGGCGCGATGAGCAGTTCTTC
j_gene: TRBJ2-1; d_gene: .; v_gene: TRBV20-1; abundance: .; CDR3aa: CSARDLLDSVRKFF; CDR3nt: TGCAGTGCTAGAGACTTACTGGACAGCGTCCGGAAGTTCTTC
j_gene: TRBJ1-6; d_gene: .; v_gene: TRBV6-1; abundance: medium-sized; CDR3aa: CASRRWDSPLHF; CDR3nt: TGTGCCAGCAGGAGATGGGATTCACCCCTCCACTTT
j_gene: TRBJ2-1; d_gene: TRBD2; v_gene: TRBV7-3; abundance: many; CDR3aa: CASSPSGGQGEQFF; CDR3nt: TGTGCCAGCAGCCCAAGCGGGGGGCAGGGTGAGCAGTTCTTC
j_gene: TRBJ2-7; d_gene: .; v_gene: TRBV7-9; abundance: many; CDR3aa: CASREGNLHEQYF; CDR3nt: TGTGCCAGCAGGGAGGGGAATTTACACGAGCAGTACTTC
j_gene: TRBJ2-3; d_gene: .; v_gene: TRBV27; abundance: medium-sized; CDR3aa: CASSRHPQGSTDTQYF; CDR3nt: TGTGCCAGCAGCCGACACCCACAGGGAAGCACAGATACGCAGTATTTT